A selection of T cell receptor beta chains follows, all from one sample in a study of blood T cells in healthy people across ages. TCRdb re-called the 5' RACE reads with MiXCR, one entry per CDR3 protein. The repertoire has some 940,000 distinct CDR3 sequences, approximately 32% of them found once; the top ten carry about 10%. This sample also belongs to another study, concerning T cells of mothers and their children.

What was sequenced was blood. Every receptor here comes from a middle-aged woman in good health. The conserved cysteine and the conserved F or W are not part of the CDR3 here.

ASSLGPTSTDTQY TRBV7-2
ASSLEKGISGYT TRBV7-2
ASSLDYRGYEQY TRBV7-2
ASSRIQGNYNSPLH TRBV4-1
ASSQVGLAAYNEQF TRBV3-1
AISPSSYEQY TRBV10-3
ASSTRPVNTEAF TRBV6-2/TRBV6-3
SARAVNYGYT TRBV20-1
ASSLNSFDGYT TRBV12-3/TRBV12-4
SVSHPGRSYNEQF TRBV20-1
ASRTGAYNEQY TRBV28
ASSEGSANTEAF TRBV2